Sequencing of this TCR beta chain was carried out in a study of OX40 agonist ivuxolimab in advanced cancers. For the study at large: Patients were treated with intravenous ivuxolimab, dosed at 0.01 to 10 mg/kg and infused every 2 weeks. General study points: CD4+ and CD8+ T cells in blood underwent clonal expansion by week 6 at 0.1 to 3.0 mg/kg.

Trimming removed 3 bases from V and 5 bases from J, with 17 bases in between. There are 15 residues in the CDR3. CDR1 SGHNT and CDR2 YYREEE come from the germline V gene (reference sequence). In the case of this clone: Its antigen is unknown.

TCRdb keeps only in-frame clones here, not all; method: immunoSEQ multiplex PCR. The sample includes 15,000 to 20,000 clones, around 80% seen only once; the top ten take under 55%. This chain uses TRBV5-4 with TRBJ1-1, with a possible D match to TRBD1 (6 bases). This TCR was sampled from an adult with an advanced solid tumor such as melanoma, head and neck, liver or kidney cancer. The sample consisted of CD4+ or CD8+ T cells sorted from blood, taken in a trial of the OX40 agonist ivuxolimab. CDR3 nucleotides: TGTGCCAGCAGCTGGATGCCGAGGGGGGAGACTGAAGCTTTCTTT. Amino acids: CASSWMPRGETEAFF.